This T cell receptor (beta chain) was profiled in a study of CD8 T cells in ankylosing spondylitis. Looked up from germline, CDR1 is DFQATT and CDR2 is SNEGSKA (reference sequence). Trimming removed 5 bases from V and 2 bases from J, with 18 bases in between. This CDR3 contains 16 residues. This clonotype has only a few counts. Its matching antigen is unknown. General study points: Apparently characteristic of ankylosing spondylitis blood was a TCR beta motif (eight highly homologous variants). Before this, some motif variants had been reported in reactive arthritis synovial fluid and blood. Researchers reportedly found disease-linked clones significantly enriched in matched ankylosing spondylitis synovial fluid.

Construction of TCR beta libraries was performed using quantitative 5'-RACE with molecular barcodes. A single record per CDR3 protein comes from TCRdb applying MiXCR to the 5' RACE reads. Among roughly 440,000 distinct CDR3 sequences listed, approximately 17% were seen once. The chain has TRBV20-1 and TRBJ2-2, with D perhaps matching TRBD1 (6 bases). The sample consisted of blood, either unsorted or a sorted T cell fraction (not recorded which). The TCR was taken from a male donor with ankylosing spondylitis. The CDR3 DNA is TGCAGTGCTCGTCTCAACCCGGGACACAACACCGGGGAGCTGTTTTTT. This sequence encodes CSARLNPGHNTGELFF.